The clone carrying this TCR beta chain was recorded at least ten times. The antigen remains unidentified. The data are from a study of T cell repertoires in cytomegalovirus infection. Overall study context: CMV infection plus the matching HLA type was flagged by public TCR beta signatures. General study findings and limits: Identification of carriers of CMV plus the relevant HLA was performed using cumulative public TCR beta family frequency. HLA-C-restricted CMV clonotypes gave the most frequent clonotype in two of eight donors.

TCRdb passed the reads through MiXCR, listing each CDR3 protein once. Of some 220,000 distinct CDR3 sequences in the sample, around an eighth were seen once. The sequencing input was PBMCs. The origin of this receptor is a human donor in good health (CMV status not recorded). Some clones in this sample may be carry-over from other donors' samples.

CDR3 region: CASSIGRGETQYF. In nucleotides, the CDR3 is TGTGCCAGTAGTATAGGGCGAGGAGAGACCCAGTACTTC. This chain joins TRBV19 and TRBJ2-5, with D uncertain. CDR3 length: 13 residues. With 1 base removed from V and 4 bases from J, the gap between germline ends came to 7 bases. Germline V lookup: CDR1 LNHDA, CDR2 SQIVND (reference sequence). Together with reference TRBV19 and TRBJ2-5, the CDR3 gives the full variable domain: DGGITQSPKYLFRKEGQNVTLSCEQNLNHDAMYWYRQDPGQGLRLIYYSQIVNDFQKGDIAEGYSVSREKKESFPLTVTSAQKNPTAFYLCASSIGRGETQYFGPGTRLLVL.